This is a list of T cell receptor beta chains from one sample in a study of cytomegalovirus exposure and HLA in healthy donors. Repertoires were generated with immunoSEQ multiplex PCR, while TCRdb's copy carries only in-frame clones and drops some. The sample has about 120,000 clones; 15% are singletons. Sequenced input: PBMCs. Receptors originate from a woman between 18 and 29 years old in good health and CMV-seronegative. Both conserved end residues are part of each CDR3. The order of the fields is clone size, D gene, J gene, CDR3 length, V gene, CDR3 protein, CDR3 DNA. The D gene is left open where the match is weak. Rows give clone size only sometimes, using once, few, many, or a class for an expanded clone.

few TRBD2 TRBJ2-5 16 TRBV29-1 CSVEDLKREGPETQYF TGCAGCGTTGAAGATCTTAAGCGGGAGGGCCCTGAGACCCAGTACTTC
few TRBD1 TRBJ2-5 15 TRBV5-6 CASSLADRGGETQYF TGTGCCAGCAGCTTGGCGGACAGGGGGGGAGAGACCCAGTACTTC
NA NA TRBJ1-1 12 TRBV21-1 CASSKSRPGAFF TGTGCCAGCAGCAAAAGCAGGCCTGGGGCTTTCTTT
few NA TRBJ1-4 13 TRBV11-2 CASSETRPGELFF TGTGCCAGCAGCGAGACTAGACCCGGGGAACTGTTTTTT
few NA TRBJ2-7 13 TRBV5-4 CASHLAPGYEQYF TGTGCCAGCCACCTAGCACCTGGGTACGAGCAGTACTTC
NA TRBD2 TRBJ2-5 15 TRBV7-7 CASSPTSEVGETQYF TGTGCTAGCAGCCCGACTAGCGAGGTAGGAGAGACCCAGTACTTC
NA NA TRBJ1-1 11 TRBV10-3 CAIQRGTEAFF TGTGCCATTCAGCGGGGCACTGAAGCTTTCTTT
few NA TRBJ2-1 15 TRBV9 CASSVGSRVYNEQFF TGTGCCAGCAGCGTGGGTAGCAGAGTCTACAATGAGCAGTTCTTC
few NA TRBJ1-5 13 TRBV30 CAWSVRPLEAQHF TGTGCCTGGAGTGTACGGCCCCTAGAAGCCCAGCATTTT
few TRBD2 TRBJ2-3 20 TRBV15 CATSRDPLTGLAGSTDTQYF TGTGCCACCAGCAGAGATCCGTTAACGGGACTAGCGGGGAGCACAGATACGCAGTATTTT
NA NA TRBJ2-3 14 TRBV7-2 CASSPGLYTDTQYF TGTGCCAGCAGCCCCGGACTTTACACAGATACGCAGTATTTT
NA NA TRBJ1-4 15 TRBV4-1 CASSQEDRPNEKLFF TGCGCCAGCAGCCAAGAAGACAGACCTAATGAAAAACTGTTTTTT
few NA TRBJ2-1 14 TRBV27 CASSSPGTYNEQFF TGTGCCAGCAGTTCCCCCGGGACATACAATGAGCAGTTCTTC
NA TRBD1 TRBJ1-4 16 TRBV7-6 CASSKFPGQTNEKLFF TGTGCCAGCAGCAAATTCCCGGGACAGACTAATGAAAAACTGTTTTTT
few NA TRBJ2-1 13 TRBV29-1 CSVSLMGAREQFF TGCAGCGTTTCCCTGATGGGGGCGCGTGAGCAGTTCTTC
NA NA TRBJ1-4 13 TRBV7-9 CASSLSGNEKLFF TGTGCCAGCAGCTTATCAGGGAATGAAAAACTGTTTTTT
NA NA TRBJ1-5 17 TRBV28 CASSPTPGGRSNQPQHF TGTGCCAGCAGTCCTACCCCGGGGGGACGGAGCAATCAGCCCCAGCATTTT
NA NA TRBJ1-1 16 TRBV6-5 CASSYARGGVNTEAFF TGTGCCAGCAGTTACGCCAGGGGTGGGGTGAACACTGAAGCTTTCTTT
NA NA TRBJ1-3 15 TRBV5-6 CASSPRWGEGNTIYF TGTGCCAGCAGCCCCCGCTGGGGCGAAGGAAACACCATATATTTT
NA NA TRBJ2-2 16 TRBV2 CASSPMTSSWAGELFF TGTGCCAGCAGTCCAATGACTAGTAGTTGGGCCGGGGAGCTGTTTTTT
few NA TRBJ2-1 13 TRBV11-2 CASSLAGYNEQFF TGTGCCAGCAGCTTAGCAGGGTACAATGAGCAGTTCTTC
few TRBD1 TRBJ1-1 12 TRBV28 CASSSGGTEAFF TGTGCCAGCAGTTCAGGGGGCACTGAAGCTTTCTTT
NA NA TRBJ2-2 15 TRBV4-3 CASSQELGDTGELFF TGCGCCAGCAGCCAAGAACTCGGGGACACCGGGGAGCTGTTTTTT
NA NA TRBJ2-1 17 TRBV5-6 CASSYLRKGPRKNEQFF TGTGCCAGCAGTTACCTCCGTAAGGGGCCCAGGAAAAATGAGCAGTTCTTC
NA NA TRBJ1-5 12 TRBV10-1 CASSAGSQPQHF TGCGCCAGCAGCGCAGGGTCCCAGCCCCAGCATTTT
few TRBD1 TRBJ1-2 15 TRBV4-1 CASSQPNDRVDGYTF TGCGCCAGCAGCCAACCAAACGACAGGGTTGATGGCTACACCTTC
few TRBD2 TRBJ2-5 16 TRBV9 CASSETGTSGGETQYF TGTGCCAGCAGCGAAACCGGGACTAGCGGGGGAGAGACCCAGTACTTC